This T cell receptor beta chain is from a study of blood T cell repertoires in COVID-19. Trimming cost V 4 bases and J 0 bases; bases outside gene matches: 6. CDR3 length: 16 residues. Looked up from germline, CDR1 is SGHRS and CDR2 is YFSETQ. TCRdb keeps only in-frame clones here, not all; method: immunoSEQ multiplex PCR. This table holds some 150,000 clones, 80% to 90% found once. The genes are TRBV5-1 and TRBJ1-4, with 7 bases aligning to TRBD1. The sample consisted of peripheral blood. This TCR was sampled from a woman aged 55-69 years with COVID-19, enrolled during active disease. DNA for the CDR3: TGCGCCAGCAGCAGGGGACAGCGAGCAACTAATGAAAAACTGTTTTTT. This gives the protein CASSRGQRATNEKLFF. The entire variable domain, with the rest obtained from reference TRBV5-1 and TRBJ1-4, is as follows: KAGVTQTPRYLIKTRGQQVTLSCSPISGHRSVSWYQQTPGQGLQFLFEYFSETQRNKGNFPGRFSGRQFSNSRSEMNVSTLELGDSALYLCASSRGQRATNEKLFFGSGTQLSVL.